The sequence of this T cell receptor beta chain was determined in a study of T-cell reconstitution after alpha-beta-depleted transplantation in children. Germline-derived CDR1 and CDR2 are LGHDT and YNNKEL (reference sequence). This CDR3 has 18 residues. With respect to this clonotype: A much larger clone is a single base away; this may be a read error.

It was with unique molecular identifiers that the TCRbeta library was prepared. TCRdb reprocessed the PCR reads via MiXCR and lists one record per CDR3 protein. The table has approximately 240,000 distinct CDR3 sequences, approximately 9.8% seen once. This sequence was found in a human donor who donated a stem cell graft to a child with SCID. V gene TRBV3-1 combines with J gene TRBJ1-5; 8 bases line up with TRBD1. The material sequenced was PBMCs from the stem cell graft donor, taken from the stem cell graft. The CDR3 nucleotides read TGTACCAGCAGCCGGACAGGGTTGGGTATTTATAGCAATCAGCCCCAGCATTTT. It encodes CTSSRTGLGIYSNQPQHF.